The 29 T cell receptor beta chains given below trace back to one sample, sequenced in a study of graft-versus-host responses after intestinal transplantation. Here immunoSEQ multiplex PCR was the method, and the copy in TCRdb shows in-frame clones only, minus some. Here the sample spans 70,000 to 100,000 clones, approximately 88% being singletons. No antigen has been assigned to these receptors. The source material was unstimulated CD4+ T cells sorted from spleen or lymph node cells, sampled before intestinal transplant. These receptors all stem from a human donor who received an intestinal transplant.

J is TRBJ2-4 and V is TRBV7-8, with 8 bases fitting TRBD2. V dropped 5 bases and J dropped 13; count of bases not matched to a gene: 10. The CDR3 has 13 residues. CDR1 and CDR2 (germline): SGHVS, FQNEAQ. The DNA of the CDR3 is TGTGCCAGCAGCCGGGACAATAGCGGGGCACAGTACTTC. Amino acid sequence: CASSRDNSGAQYF.

The chain combines TRBV2 with TRBJ2-7; 10 positions match TRBD1. Germline-derived CDR1 and CDR2 are SNHLY and FYNNEI. CDR3 length: 16 residues. With V trimmed by 1 base and J by 4 bases, 7 bases remained unmatched. The CDR3 bases are TGTGCCAGCAGTGAAGTCCCCGGGACAGGGGAATACGAGCAGTACTTC. Its protein is CASSEVPGTGEYEQYF.

The table lists this clone with a count of one. The chain combines TRBV6-4 with TRBJ2-3; 8 bases line up with TRBD2. CDR1 and CDR2 (germline): MRHNA, SNTAGT. The CDR3 loop spans 15 amino acids. After removal of 2 bases from V and 2 bases from J, the junction contained 3 bases not matched to a gene. The CDR3 loop is CASSDAGGATDTQYF. The CDR3 region has the DNA TGTGCCAGCAGTGACGCCGGGGGGGCCACAGATACGCAGTATTTT.

V usage is TRBV5-1 and J usage is TRBJ1-5, with 7 bases aligning to TRBD1. Germline V gene lookup returns CDR1 SGHRS and CDR2 YFSETQ. V was pared by 3 bases and J by 1 base, with 4 bases of the junction left unmatched. This CDR3 contains 15 residues. The CDR3 DNA follows: TGCGCCAGCAGCTATACAGGGGAAAGCAATCAGCCCCAGCATTTT. Its protein product is CASSYTGESNQPQHF.

This chain links TRBV13 with TRBJ1-6; the D gene is possibly TRBD1 (5 bases). Germline V gene sequence: CDR1 PRHDT, CDR2 FYEKMQ (reference sequence). The CDR3 is made up of 15 amino acids. Trimming removed 0 bases at V and 9 bases at J, with 12 bases between. CDR3 nucleotide sequence: TGTGCCAGCAGCTTAGGCCGGGGGGTTCTTTCACCCCTCCACTTT. Its translation is CASSLGRGVLSPLHF. Supplemented by reference TRBV13 and TRBJ1-6, the full variable domain reads AAGVIQSPRHLIKEKRETATLKCYPIPRHDTVYWYQQGPGQDPQFLISFYEKMQSDKGSIPDRFSAQQFSDYHSELNMSSLELGDSALYFCASSLGRGVLSPLHFGNGTRLTVT.

The chain is built from TRBV7-8 and TRBJ2-5, with unresolved D. The CDR3 extends over 14 amino acids. CDR1 SGHVS and CDR2 FQNEAQ come from the germline V gene. V was pared by 0 bases and J by 2 bases, with 7 bases between. The DNA of the CDR3 is TGTGCCAGCAGCTTAGCGAACAGTCAAGAGACCCAGTACTTC. It specifies CASSLANSQETQYF.

V and J are TRBV6-1 and TRBJ1-5; possible D gene TRBD1, 6 bases. Trimming took off 6 bases at V and 7 bases at J, with 10 bases between the two ends. CDR1 is MNHNS, CDR2 SASEGT, per germline. This CDR3 has 12 residues. The CDR3 is CASSQGYQPQHF. DNA of the CDR3: TGTGCCAGCAGCCAGGGGTACCAGCCCCAGCATTTT.

This sequence joins TRBV27 and TRBJ2-7; 12 bases align to TRBD2. This CDR3 contains 16 residues. V shed 3 bases, J shed 2 bases, and the junction held 5 bases outside the gene matches. Per germline, CDR1 MNHEY and CDR2 SMNVEV (reference sequence). The DNA for the CDR3 is TGTGCCAGCAGTTTGACTAGCGGGAGTGGGCCCTACGAGCAGTACTTC. Protein product: CASSLTSGSGPYEQYF.

The chain has TRBV15 and TRBJ1-3, with TRBD1 identical over 7 bases. V lost 3 bases and J lost 8; bases outside the gene matches: 13. Germline V gene data show CDR1 as LNHNV and CDR2 as YYDKDF (reference sequence). This CDR3 spans 16 amino acids. CDR3 region: CATSRVWTGRGDTIYF. The CDR3 DNA sequence: TGTGCCACCAGCAGGGTCTGGACAGGCCGAGGGGACACCATATATTTT.

The chain combines TRBV4-1 with TRBJ1-2, with D perhaps matching TRBD1 (5 bases). The germline V gene has CDR1 MGHRA and CDR2 YSYEKL. Trimming removed 0 bases at V and 2 bases at J, with 13 bases between. The CDR3 is made up of 16 amino acids. The CDR3 spells CASSQEMGNRNYGYTF. CDR3 DNA sequence: TGCGCCAGCAGCCAAGAGATGGGGAACAGGAACTATGGCTACACCTTC.

V and J are TRBV2 and TRBJ2-1; D uncertain. Trimming took off 4 bases at V and 8 bases at J, with 6 bases between the two ends. There are 11 residues in the CDR3. CDR1 SNHLY and CDR2 FYNNEI come from the germline V gene. DNA of the CDR3: TGTGCCAGCAGTGTCAATCATGAGCAGTTCTTC. This sequence encodes CASSVNHEQFF.

V gene TRBV9 combines with J gene TRBJ2-5; 7 bases agree with TRBD2. Germline CDR1 reads SGDLS; CDR2 reads YYNGEE. The V segment lost 2 bases and the J segment 2 bases; nucleotides outside the gene matches: 3. The CDR3 is 14 residues long. The CDR3 bases are TGTGCCAGCAGCGTTTCTAGCGGACAAGAGACCCAGTACTTC. Residues: CASSVSSGQETQYF.

The chain joins TRBV4-1 to TRBJ1-2; the D gene is possibly TRBD1 (6 bases). Trimming removed 3 bases from V and 2 bases from J, with 16 bases in between. Germline CDR1 and CDR2: MGHRA and YSYEKL. The CDR3 totals 16 residues. Here the CDR3 reads CASSQTQGIANYGYTF. The CDR3 bases are TGCGCCAGCAGCCAGACCCAGGGGATAGCAAACTATGGCTACACCTTC.

V gene TRBV5-1 combines with J gene TRBJ2-7, with TRBD2 matching 15 bases. V was pared by 0 bases and J by 3 bases, with 7 bases of the junction left unmatched. The CDR3 extends over 18 amino acids. Germline V gives CDR1 SGHRS, CDR2 YFSETQ. The CDR3, as DNA: TGCGCCAGCAGCTTGGGGGCTTGGGGACTAGCGGGGGGCTACGAGCAGTACTTC. Amino acid sequence: CASSLGAWGLAGGYEQYF.

The V gene is TRBV5-1, the J gene TRBJ1-6, with D hard to call. The V and J ends lost 5 bases and 6 bases respectively, with 12 bases between them. The CDR3 has 14 amino acids. Germline CDR1 SGHRS, CDR2 YFSETQ. The CDR3 nucleotides read TGCGCCAGCAGAGAGGACTGGCTTAATTCACCCCTCCACTTT. Protein: CASREDWLNSPLHF. Based on the CDR3 plus reference TRBV5-1 and TRBJ1-6, the full variable domain is KAGVTQTPRYLIKTRGQQVTLSCSPISGHRSVSWYQQTPGQGLQFLFEYFSETQRNKGNFPGRFSGRQFSNSRSEMNVSTLELGDSALYLCASREDWLNSPLHFGNGTRLTVT.

This clone appeared a single time. This chain connects TRBV2 to TRBJ2-3; D is ambiguous. This CDR3 has 12 residues. V was trimmed by 7 bases and J by 2 bases, leaving 7 bases between them. Germline assignment: CDR1 SNHLY and CDR2 FYNNEI. CDR3 in amino acids: CASKETTDTQYF. As DNA, the CDR3 is TGTGCCAGCAAGGAGACCACAGATACGCAGTATTTT.

The rearrangement joins TRBV21-1 to TRBJ2-7; TRBD1 was called by the table and not checked on the DNA. TRBV21-1 is marked as a pseudogene. The length of the CDR3 is 17 residues. CDR3 DNA sequence: TGTGCCAGCAGCAAAGGCCTTTTAAGACAGGGCCGTGACGAGCAGTACTTC. It encodes CASSKGLLRQGRDEQYF.

The V and J genes are TRBV29-1 and TRBJ2-5, with 7 positions matching TRBD2. There are 13 residues in the CDR3. Looked up from germline, CDR1 is SQVTM and CDR2 is ANQGSEA. V lost 5 bases to trimming and J lost 5 bases; unmatched junction nucleotides: 8. In DNA form, the CDR3 reads TGCAGCGTTAAGGGGAGGGCCTTGGAGACCCAGTACTTC. Protein: CSVKGRALETQYF.

CDR3 DNA sequence: TGTGCCAGCAGCTACCCGGACAGGGAAGGAACTGAAGCTTTCTTT. The encoded protein is CASSYPDREGTEAFF. The rearrangement uses TRBV5-8 and TRBJ1-1; 8 nucleotides line up with TRBD1. There are 15 residues in the CDR3. V lost 3 bases to trimming and J lost 5 bases; unmatched junction nucleotides: 9. The germline gives CDR1 SGHTS, CDR2 YDEGEE.

The chain joins TRBV11-1 to TRBJ1-2; a weak D match, TRBD1 (5 bases). The ends were cut back, 3 bases at V and 5 bases at J, with 13 bases in the middle. The CDR3 extends over 14 amino acids. Germline V gives CDR1 SGHAT, CDR2 FQDESV (reference sequence). The CDR3 DNA sequence: TGTGCCAGCAGCTTGGGGCCTCTTAGGTATGGCTACACCTTC. Translation gives CASSLGPLRYGYTF.

The chain couples TRBV6-5 to TRBJ2-5, with D maybe TRBD1 (6 bases). The CDR3 has 14 residues. The germline V gene has CDR1 MNHEY and CDR2 SVGAGI. V dropped 5 bases and J dropped 2 bases, with 12 bases sitting between them. The CDR3 nucleotides read TGTGCCAGCAGTCCCGCAGGACAGCAAGAGACCCAGTACTTC. This sequence encodes CASSPAGQQETQYF.

The rearrangement links TRBV28 to TRBJ2-7, with TRBD2 as a possible D gene (6 bases). The CDR3 runs to 14 residues. CDR1 is MDHEN and CDR2 is SYDVKM in the germline V gene. Trimming removed 6 bases at V and 3 bases at J, with 15 bases between. CDR3 DNA: TGTGCCAGCAGAGGCCCTTGGCGGGGCTACGAGCAGTACTTC. Its protein product is CASRGPWRGYEQYF.

The chain uses TRBV4-2 and TRBJ1-5; a possible D gene is TRBD1 (6 bases). The CDR3 is 15 amino acids. CDR1 LGHNA and CDR2 YNFKEQ come from the germline V gene. With 1 base removed from V and 6 bases from J, the gap between germline ends came to 13 bases. The CDR3 reads CASSQVSGAAQPQHF. The CDR3 region has the DNA TGTGCCAGCAGCCAAGTTTCAGGGGCAGCTCAGCCCCAGCATTTT.

The count of this clone is one. V is TRBV19 and J is TRBJ2-3; 13 nucleotides line up with TRBD2. This CDR3 spans 17 amino acids. Trimming took 3 bases from V and 3 from J; bases not matched to a gene: 6. Per germline, CDR1 LNHDA and CDR2 SQIVND (reference sequence). As DNA, the CDR3 is TGTGCCAGTAGTATCCGACTAGCGGGAGGTCGGACAGATACGCAGTATTTT. It specifies CASSIRLAGGRTDTQYF.

The J gene is TRBJ1-1, the V gene TRBV27, with D hard to call. Germline CDR1 reads MNHEY; CDR2 reads SMNVEV (reference sequence). This CDR3 is built from 11 residues. V lost 2 bases to trimming and J lost 7 bases, with 5 bases between them. CDR3 coding DNA: TGTGCCAGCAGTTTAAACGGTGAAGCTTTCTTT. Translating gives CASSLNGEAFF.

This clone was seen a few times. The chain uses TRBV29-1 and TRBJ2-1; D is uncertain. CDR3 length equals 11 residues. Trimming cost V 4 bases and J 3 bases, with 4 bases left between them. Germline CDR1 SQVTM, CDR2 ANQGSEA. This chain's CDR3 is CSVALYNEQFF. CDR3 bases: TGCAGCGTTGCCCTCTACAATGAGCAGTTCTTC.

This chain uses TRBV7-3 with TRBJ1-1; possible D gene TRBD1, 5 bases. The CDR3 totals 14 residues. V was pared by 7 bases and J by 4 bases, with 16 bases between. Per the germline V gene, CDR1 is SGHTA and CDR2 is FQGTGA. CDR3 region: CASKQKAGGTEAFF. The DNA for the CDR3 is TGTGCCAGCAAACAAAAGGCGGGGGGCACTGAAGCTTTCTTT.

The chain recombines TRBV27 with TRBJ1-2; D might be TRBD1 (6 bases). The V gene lost 6 bases and the J gene lost 6 bases, with 14 bases spanning the gap. CDR1 is MNHEY and CDR2 is SMNVEV in the germline V gene (reference sequence). The CDR3 length is 13 residues. CDR3 residues: CASRLQGRDGYTF. In DNA, the CDR3 is TGTGCCAGCAGACTACAGGGTAGGGATGGCTACACCTTC.

V gene TRBV28 combines with J gene TRBJ2-1, with TRBD2 identical over 9 bases. Germline V CDR1 and CDR2: MDHEN, SYDVKM. The V segment lost 6 bases and the J segment 5 bases; nucleotides outside the gene matches: 2. The CDR3 covers 13 residues. The CDR3 coding sequence is TGTGCCAGCAGGGGACTAGCAGACAATGAGCAGTTCTTC. It yields the protein CASRGLADNEQFF.